This T cell receptor beta chain was sequenced during a study of cytomegalovirus exposure and HLA in healthy donors. Across the study: Unique TCRs numbering around 85 million, obtained from HLA-typed donors, made up an early data release. Study-wide results and caveats: Altogether, some 170 TCR beta chains were recorded as cytomegalovirus-associated. CMV antigen specificity of three CMV-associated chains was confirmed in vitro.

The donors were healthy bone marrow donors. As regards this clone: What it binds is unknown.

The primer mix had 60 Vbeta and 13 Jbeta primers. Only in-frame clones appear in the TCRdb table, and some are missing; sequencing was by immunoSEQ multiplex PCR. The sample carries 150,000 to 200,000 clones, roughly 77% recorded once. The sequencing sample was made of PBMCs. The source of this sequence is a man aged 45-65 years in good health and CMV-seropositive.

DNA for the CDR3: TGCAGCGTTGAAAGCCCGGGACAGGGTCTCGAGCAGTACTTC. Its protein product is CSVESPGQGLEQYF. This rearrangement joins TRBV29-1 to TRBJ2-7, with 9 bases aligning to TRBD1. CDR1 is SQVTM and CDR2 is ANQGSEA in the germline V gene. CDR3 length: 14 residues. J gave up 6 bases and V 2 bases, and 8 bases lay outside the gene matches.